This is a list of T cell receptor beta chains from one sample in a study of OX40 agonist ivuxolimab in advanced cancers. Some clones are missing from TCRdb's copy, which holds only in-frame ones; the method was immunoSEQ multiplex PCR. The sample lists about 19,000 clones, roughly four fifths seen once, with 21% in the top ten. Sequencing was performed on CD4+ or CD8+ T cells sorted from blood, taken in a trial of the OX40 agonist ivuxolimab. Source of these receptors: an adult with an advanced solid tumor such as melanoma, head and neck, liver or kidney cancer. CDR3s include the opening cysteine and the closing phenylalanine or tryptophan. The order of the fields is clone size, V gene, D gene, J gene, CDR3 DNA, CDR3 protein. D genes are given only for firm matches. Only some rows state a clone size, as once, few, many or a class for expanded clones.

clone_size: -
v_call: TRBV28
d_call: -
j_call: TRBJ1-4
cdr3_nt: TGTGCCAGCAGTTTATTCGACGGGCCCGCCGAAAAACTGTTTTTT
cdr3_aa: CASSLFDGPAEKLFF

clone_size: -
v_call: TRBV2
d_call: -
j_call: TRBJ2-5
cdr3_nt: TGTGCCAGCAGGGATCAGGGGTCCGAGACCCAGTACTTC
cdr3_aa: CASRDQGSETQYF

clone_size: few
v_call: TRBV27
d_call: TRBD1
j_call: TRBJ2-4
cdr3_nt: TGTGCCAGCACTTCAACCGGGACAGCTCTAGCCAAAAACATTCAGTACTTC
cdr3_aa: CASTSTGTALAKNIQYF

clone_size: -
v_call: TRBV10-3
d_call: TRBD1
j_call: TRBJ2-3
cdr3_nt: TGTGCCATCAGTGACGTGACAGGGGTGTCGACAGATACGCAGTATTTT
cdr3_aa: CAISDVTGVSTDTQYF

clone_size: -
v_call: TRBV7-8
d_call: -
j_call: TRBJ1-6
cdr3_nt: TGTGCCAGCAGCGTCCGCAGGAGCTCCTATAATTCACCCCTCCACTTT
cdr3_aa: CASSVRRSSYNSPLHF

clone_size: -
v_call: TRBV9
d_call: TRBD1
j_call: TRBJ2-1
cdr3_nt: TGTGCCAGCAGCCCGCAGACAGGGCTCTACAATGAGCAGTTCTTC
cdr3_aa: CASSPQTGLYNEQFF

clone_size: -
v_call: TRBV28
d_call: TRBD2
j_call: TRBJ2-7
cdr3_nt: TGTGCCAGCAGTTTTCTGCTAGCGGGGACCTACGAGCAGTACTTC
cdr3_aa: CASSFLLAGTYEQYF

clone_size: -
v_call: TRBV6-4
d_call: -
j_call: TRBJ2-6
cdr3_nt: TGTGCCAGCGGGGGATCTAGGGCCAACGTCCTGACTTTC
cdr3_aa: CASGGSRANVLTF

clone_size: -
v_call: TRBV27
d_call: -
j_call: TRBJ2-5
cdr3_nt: TGTGCCAGCAGCTGGCGTGGGGCCCGGGAGACCCAGTACTTC
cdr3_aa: CASSWRGARETQYF

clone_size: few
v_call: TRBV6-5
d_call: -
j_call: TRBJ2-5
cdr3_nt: TGTGCCAGCAGTTACGTGGGGTATCAAGAGACCCAGTACTTC
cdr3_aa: CASSYVGYQETQYF

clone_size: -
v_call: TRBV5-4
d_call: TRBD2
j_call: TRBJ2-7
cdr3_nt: TGTGCCAGCAGCTTTCCCAGAGGACTAGCGGGGCATACCACCTACGAGCAGTACTTC
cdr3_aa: CASSFPRGLAGHTTYEQYF

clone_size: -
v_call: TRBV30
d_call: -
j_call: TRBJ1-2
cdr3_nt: TGTGCCTGGACCGATCAGGGCGGCTACACCTTC
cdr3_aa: CAWTDQGGYTF

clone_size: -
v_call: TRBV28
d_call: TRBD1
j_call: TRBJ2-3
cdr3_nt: TGTGCCAGCAACACTCCGGGACAGTTAACCACAGATACGCAGTATTTT
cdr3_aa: CASNTPGQLTTDTQYF

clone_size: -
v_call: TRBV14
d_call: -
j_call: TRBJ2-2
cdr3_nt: TGTGCCAGCAGCCAAGGTTGGTTGGGACAAAGTACGAACACCGGGGAGCTGTTTTTT
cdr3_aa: CASSQGWLGQSTNTGELFF

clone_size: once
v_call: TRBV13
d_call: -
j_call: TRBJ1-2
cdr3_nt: TGTGCCAGCAGCCCCCGGGCCCCATTGGCCCCCTATGGCTACACCTTC
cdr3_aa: CASSPRAPLAPYGYTF

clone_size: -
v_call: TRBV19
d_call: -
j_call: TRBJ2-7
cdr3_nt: TGTGCCAGTAGTATAACCCTCGGCCGGATCGGCGGCTACGAGCAGTACTTC
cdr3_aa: CASSITLGRIGGYEQYF